These T cell receptor beta chains were read from a single sample in a study of CD8 T cells in Susac syndrome. A single record per CDR3 protein comes from TCRdb applying MiXCR to the immunoSEQ multiplex PCR reads. Here the sample spans around 200,000 distinct CDR3 sequences, roughly 94% being singletons. The sample was CD4+ T cells from PBMCs. These TCRs come from a human donor with multiple sclerosis. Both conserved end residues are part of each CDR3. A D gene is named only where the DNA matches it firmly. For some rows the clone size is stated as once, few or many, or as a class when expanded; others skip it.

J | length | size | V | D | DNA | CDR3
TRBJ2-3 | 13 | - | TRBV4-1 | - | TGCGCCAGCAGCCAAGATTCACGGGTTACGCAGTATTTT | CASSQDSRVTQYF
TRBJ1-6 | 14 | - | TRBV30 | - | TGTGCCTGCACTAGACAGTGGTTCACTTCACCCCTCCACTTT | CACTRQWFTSPLHF
TRBJ2-1 | 12 | - | TRBV2 | - | TGTGCCAGCAGACTGATGACGGATGAGCAGTTCTTC | CASRLMTDEQFF
TRBJ2-1 | 16 | - | TRBV20-1 | - | TGCAGTGCTAGAGGGGACTTCCTCATTTTCTACAATGAGCAGTTCTTC | CSARGDFLIFYNEQFF
TRBJ1-5 | 15 | once | TRBV12-3/TRBV12-4 | - | TGTGCCAGCAGTTTGGAAGGGACAATCAATCAGCCCCAGCATTTT | CASSLEGTINQPQHF
TRBJ2-3 | 13 | - | TRBV25-1 | - | TGTGCCAGCAGCCAGACAGACACAGATACGCAGTATTTT | CASSQTDTDTQYF
TRBJ1-2 | 12 | - | TRBV7-9 | - | TGTGCCACGACAGTCCCTAACTATGGCTACACCTTC | CATTVPNYGYTF
TRBJ1-6 | 15 | - | TRBV20-1 | TRBD1 | TGCAGTGCTAGAGACCAGACAGGGAGGAATTCACCCCTCCACTTT | CSARDQTGRNSPLHF
TRBJ1-1 | 14 | - | TRBV3-1 | - | TGTGCCAGCAGCCAAGAAGCAGTGAACACTGAAGCTTTCTTT | CASSQEAVNTEAFF
TRBJ1-5 | 14 | - | TRBV3-1 | TRBD1 | TGTGCCAGCAGCAACCGGACAGGCCATCAGCCCCAGCATTTT | CASSNRTGHQPQHF
TRBJ2-2 | 15 | - | TRBV7-9 | - | TGTGCCAGCAGCCAGGGGCGTCGTGGGACCGGGGAGCTGTTTTTT | CASSQGRRGTGELFF
TRBJ1-2 | 14 | - | TRBV27 | - | TGTGCCAGCAGTTTATCGTCAGGAAAATATGGCTACACCTTC | CASSLSSGKYGYTF
TRBJ2-5 | 15 | - | TRBV11-2 | TRBD2 | TGTGCCAGCAGCTTAACCGGGACTAGCGTCGAGACCCAGTACTTC | CASSLTGTSVETQYF
TRBJ2-3 | 16 | - | TRBV5-1 | TRBD1 | TGCGCCAGCAGCTCTCAACAGGGGGCGCGAACAGATACGCAGTATTTT | CASSSQQGARTDTQYF
TRBJ2-1 | 15 | - | TRBV20-1 | TRBD2 | TGCAGTGCTGTCCCGGGACTAGGTCTCTACAATGAGCAGTTCTTC | CSAVPGLGLYNEQFF
TRBJ2-2 | 14 | - | TRBV3-1 | - | TGTGCCAGCAGCGCCTATACTAGCACCGGGGAGCTGTTTTTT | CASSAYTSTGELFF
TRBJ1-1 | 14 | - | TRBV23-1 | - | TGCGCCAGCAGTCTTGGCTATGTCTACACTGAAGCTTTCTTT | CASSLGYVYTEAFF
TRBJ2-1 | 15 | - | TRBV12-3/TRBV12-4 | - | TGTGCCAGCCGCCGTTTATCGGGAAATTACAATGAGCAGTTCTTC | CASRRLSGNYNEQFF
TRBJ2-3 | 15 | - | TRBV2 | TRBD1 | TGTGCCAGCAGCTTCCCGGGACAGGGGAGAGATACGCAGTATTTT | CASSFPGQGRDTQYF
TRBJ2-7 | 16 | - | TRBV25-1 | TRBD1 | TGTGCCAGCAGTGAATGGTCCCAGGGACAGGCCTACGAGCAGTACTTC | CASSEWSQGQAYEQYF
TRBJ2-7 | 14 | - | TRBV3-1 | - | TGTGCCAGCAGCTCCGGGCCCTGGTCCTACGAGCAGTACTTC | CASSSGPWSYEQYF